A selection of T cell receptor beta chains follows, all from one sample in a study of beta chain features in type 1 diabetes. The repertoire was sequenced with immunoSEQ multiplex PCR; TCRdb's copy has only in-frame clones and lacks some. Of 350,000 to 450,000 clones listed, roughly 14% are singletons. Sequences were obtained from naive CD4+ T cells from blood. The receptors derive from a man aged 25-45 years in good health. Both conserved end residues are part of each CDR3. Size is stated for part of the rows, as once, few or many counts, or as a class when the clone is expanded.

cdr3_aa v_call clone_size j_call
CASSLVAGDIGYTF TRBV5-1 . TRBJ1-2
CASSLGSAGTDTQYF TRBV7-2 . TRBJ2-3
CASSSILAGGPNEQFF TRBV7-9 few TRBJ2-1
CATSRLKWREGIEETQYF TRBV15 . TRBJ2-5
CASSFKGNQPQHF TRBV7-6 few TRBJ1-5
CASSFHDRGHEQFF TRBV5-4 . TRBJ2-1
CASVPPGLDTEAFF TRBV12-5 . TRBJ1-1
CASSLTSRQTFSSPLHF TRBV7-9 few TRBJ1-6
CASSPQPRRGETQYF TRBV7-2 few TRBJ2-5
CASSPAGSSDTQYF TRBV5-4 . TRBJ2-3
CAISDTGAGENTIYF TRBV10-3 few TRBJ1-3
CASSPGSAAYNEQFF TRBV18 . TRBJ2-1
CASSQGQGNSPLHF TRBV4-3 . TRBJ1-6
CASKGLAAFGDTQYF TRBV2 few TRBJ2-3
CASSLGGLNEKLFF TRBV5-4 . TRBJ1-4
CALRGSGGSVEQFF TRBV2 few TRBJ2-1
CASSSPVSTDTQYF TRBV19 . TRBJ2-3
CASSGGGGRREEQFF TRBV2 . TRBJ2-1
CASSNPEVYNEQFF TRBV6-6 few TRBJ2-1
CASNLGLSSYEQYF TRBV2 . TRBJ2-7
CAISDVSGGANFHEQYF TRBV10-3 . TRBJ2-7
CASRPGQAYEQYF TRBV5-1 . TRBJ2-7
CAWSDLMTRGTGELFF TRBV30 . TRBJ2-2
CARHRLRAKNIQYF TRBV27 few TRBJ2-4
CASSSPKALLSTDTQYF TRBV7-2 . TRBJ2-3
CASSPRQGPDYGYTF TRBV18 few TRBJ1-2
CASSPFLSSGYNEQFF TRBV14 few TRBJ2-1
CASSYGTSNTGELFF TRBV6-5 . TRBJ2-2
CASNELPYNEQFF TRBV7-9 few TRBJ2-1
CAWRGGSADTQYF TRBV30 many TRBJ2-3
CASSPRGREETQYF TRBV7-9 few TRBJ2-5
CASSEPVTQYF TRBV6-1 . TRBJ2-5
CASSGGPATSTDTQYF TRBV13 few TRBJ2-3
CASSTAGIFNGYTF TRBV13 few TRBJ1-2
CASSFTSGSTDTQYF TRBV5-4 few TRBJ2-3
CATSRAGGVGLLFYGYTF TRBV15 . TRBJ1-2
CASSLTRAQETQYF TRBV5-4 few TRBJ2-5
CASSVDPLGTQYF TRBV5-1 . TRBJ2-5
CASSIQGGYEQYF TRBV19 few TRBJ2-7
CASSIRQADSNQPQHF TRBV28 . TRBJ1-5
CASSPGQGLDGEQYF TRBV11-2 few TRBJ2-7
CATALSGEGEAFF TRBV19 few TRBJ1-1
CASSVAARTRDSPLHF TRBV9 . TRBJ1-6
CATNRGMNTEAFF TRBV10-3 . TRBJ1-1
CASSLEGSWDNTQYF TRBV5-1 . TRBJ2-3
CASSLLSVAVTDTQYF TRBV7-2 . TRBJ2-3
CAWSSSGKGTQYF TRBV30 many TRBJ2-5
CASSLNLRGHEQFF TRBV7-2 few TRBJ2-1
CASSQETERESQFF TRBV4-3 . TRBJ2-1
CASGQGGTDTQYF TRBV9 few TRBJ2-3
CASSPLGRTEAFF TRBV18 few TRBJ1-1
CACARGGTQYF TRBV7-9 . TRBJ2-5
CASSLALTGAYEQYF TRBV7-2 few TRBJ2-7
CASSQDVAGGPADTQYF TRBV14 . TRBJ2-3
CASSFSSGSVPDTQYF TRBV5-1 . TRBJ2-3